The clone carrying this T cell receptor (beta chain) has a count of ten or more. Its target is not known. The CDR3 has 11 amino acids. Per the germline V gene, CDR1 is SEHNR and CDR2 is FQNEAQ (reference sequence). Trimming stripped 8 bases from V and 8 bases from J, with 9 bases between. This specimen belongs to a study of response to subunit inactivated influenza vaccine. Findings and limits, study-wide: Authors suggested few new T cells are recruited by each seasonal influenza vaccination.

Via MiXCR, TCRdb re-called the RT-PCR reads, giving one row per CDR3 protein. The table lists 710,000 or so distinct CDR3 sequences, 15% to 19% of them singletons. The sequencing here drew on PBMCs from blood, taken 11 to 12 days after vaccination. The chain has TRBV7-9 and TRBJ2-2; D not certain. The sequence was obtained from a man aged 50-60 years who received an inactivated influenza vaccine. DNA of the CDR3: TGTGCCAGCCTACCTTGGGGGGAGCTGTTTTTT. Translated, it gives CASLPWGELFF.